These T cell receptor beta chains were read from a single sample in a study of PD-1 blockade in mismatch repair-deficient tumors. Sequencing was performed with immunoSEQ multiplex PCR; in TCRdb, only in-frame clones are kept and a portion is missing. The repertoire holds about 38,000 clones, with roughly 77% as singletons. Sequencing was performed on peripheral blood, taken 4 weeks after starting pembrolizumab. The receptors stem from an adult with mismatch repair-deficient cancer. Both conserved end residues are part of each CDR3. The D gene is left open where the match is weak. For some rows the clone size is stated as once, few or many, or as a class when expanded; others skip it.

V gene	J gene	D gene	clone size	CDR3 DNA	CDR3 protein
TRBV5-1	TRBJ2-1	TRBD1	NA	TGCGCCAGCAGCTTGGGACAGGGGCCCTACAATGAGCAGTTCTTC	CASSLGQGPYNEQFF
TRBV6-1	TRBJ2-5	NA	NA	TGTGCCAGCAGTGAAGCCCGTTTGCAAGAGACCCAGTACTTC	CASSEARLQETQYF
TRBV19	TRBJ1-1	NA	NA	TGTGCCAGTAGTAAGGGGGGCTTGAACACTGAAGCTTTCTTT	CASSKGGLNTEAFF
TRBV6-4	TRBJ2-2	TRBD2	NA	TGTGCCAGCAGTCGTGGGGGGGGCACCGGGGAGCTGTTTTTT	CASSRGGGTGELFF
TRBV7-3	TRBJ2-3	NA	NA	TGTGCCAGCAGCCGAGATCTAGGCACAGATACGCAGTATTTT	CASSRDLGTDTQYF
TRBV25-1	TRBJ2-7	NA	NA	TGTGCCAGCAGTTCGTTAGTTGCCGAGCAGTACTTC	CASSSLVAEQYF
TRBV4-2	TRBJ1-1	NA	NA	TGTGCCAGCAGCCAAGAGGAGGGAGGGAACACTGAAGCTTTCTTT	CASSQEEGGNTEAFF
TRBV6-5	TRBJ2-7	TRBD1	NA	TGTGCCAGCAGTTACGTCCAGGGGGCCTACGAGCAGTACTTC	CASSYVQGAYEQYF
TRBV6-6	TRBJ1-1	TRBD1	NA	TGTGCCAGCAGGGGACAGGCTGAGAACACTGAAGCTTTCTTT	CASRGQAENTEAFF
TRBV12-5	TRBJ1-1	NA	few	TGTGCTAGTGGTCAACCCCGGTGGGCTGGAGGGGACACTGAAGCTTTCTTT	CASGQPRWAGGDTEAFF
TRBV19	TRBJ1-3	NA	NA	TGTGCCAGTAGTGACGACAGGAACTCTGGAAACACCATATATTTT	CASSDDRNSGNTIYF
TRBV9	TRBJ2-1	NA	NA	TGTGCCAGCAGCGTAGGAGGGCATGAGCAGTTCTTC	CASSVGGHEQFF
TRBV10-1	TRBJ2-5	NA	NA	TGCGCCAGCAGTGAGGGGGGCCCGGAGACCCAGTACTTC	CASSEGGPETQYF
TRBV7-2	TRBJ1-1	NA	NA	TGTGCCAGCAGCTTTCCAAGTGGCAGGGACACTGAAGCTTTCTTT	CASSFPSGRDTEAFF
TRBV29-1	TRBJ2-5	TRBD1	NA	TGCAGCGTCGGACAGGGAGAAGAGACCCAGTACTTC	CSVGQGEETQYF
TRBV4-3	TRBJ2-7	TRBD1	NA	TGCGCCAGCAGCCTAGGGACAGGGGACTCCTACGAGCAGTACTTC	CASSLGTGDSYEQYF
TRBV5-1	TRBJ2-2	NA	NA	TGCGCCAGCAGCTTGGAAGCAGAACCGAACACCGGGGAGCTGTTTTTT	CASSLEAEPNTGELFF
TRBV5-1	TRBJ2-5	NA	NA	TGCGCCAGCAGCTTGGCCGGGCTCTATCAAGAGACCCAGTACTTC	CASSLAGLYQETQYF
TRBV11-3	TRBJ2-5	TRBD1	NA	TGTGCCAGCAGCCCCTTTGACAGGGAAGAGACCCAGTACTTC	CASSPFDREETQYF
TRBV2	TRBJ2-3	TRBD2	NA	TGTGCCAGCAGTGACCCTAGCGGGGAGGTCGCCGATACGCAGTATTTT	CASSDPSGEVADTQYF
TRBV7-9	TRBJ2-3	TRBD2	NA	TGTGCCAGCAGCTTAGATTTGGGAGGGGATACGCAGTATTTT	CASSLDLGGDTQYF
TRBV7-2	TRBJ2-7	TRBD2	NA	TGTGCCAGCAGCCATAGCGGGAGGATCTACGAGCAGTACTTC	CASSHSGRIYEQYF
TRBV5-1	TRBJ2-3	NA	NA	TGCGCCAGCAGCTTGGAGGTTATGGGACGGGATACGCAGTATTTT	CASSLEVMGRDTQYF
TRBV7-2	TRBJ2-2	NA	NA	TGTGCCAGCAGCATTTGGGCTAGCGTGTCCACCGGGGAGCTGTTTTTT	CASSIWASVSTGELFF
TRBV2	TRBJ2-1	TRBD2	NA	TGTGCCAGCAGCCGCCCGGGACTAGCGGTTAACAATGAGCAGTTCTTC	CASSRPGLAVNNEQFF
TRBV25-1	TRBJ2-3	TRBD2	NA	TGTGCCAGCAGGGCCGGGACTAGCGGGGGCACAGATACGCAGTATTTT	CASRAGTSGGTDTQYF
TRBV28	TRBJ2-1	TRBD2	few	TGTGCCAGCAGTTTTCCACGCGGGGGGGAGGGCCCTTACAATGAGCAGTTCTTC	CASSFPRGGEGPYNEQFF
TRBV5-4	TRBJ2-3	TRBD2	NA	TGTGCCAGCAGCTTCGGGACTAGCAGCACAGATACGCAGTATTTT	CASSFGTSSTDTQYF
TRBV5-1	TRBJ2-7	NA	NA	TGCGCCAGCAGCTTGGCTCCATGGGAGCTCTACGAGCAGTACTTC	CASSLAPWELYEQYF
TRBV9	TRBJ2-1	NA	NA	TGTGCCAGCGCACACTTGGGAGGAGCGTCCGATGAGCAGTTCTTC	CASAHLGGASDEQFF
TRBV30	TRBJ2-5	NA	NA	TGTGCCTGGAGACTCACAGGGCAAGAGACCCAGTACTTC	CAWRLTGQETQYF
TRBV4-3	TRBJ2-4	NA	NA	TGCGCCAGCAGCCAGGACCCGACTAGTCCCAAAAACATTCAGTACTTC	CASSQDPTSPKNIQYF
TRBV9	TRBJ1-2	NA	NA	TGTGCCAGCAGCGGAGGACAGAATTTGAACTATGGCTACACCTTC	CASSGGQNLNYGYTF
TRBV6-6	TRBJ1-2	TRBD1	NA	TGTGCCAGCAGTTATTACGGTCGACAGGGCTCGGATGGCTACACCTTC	CASSYYGRQGSDGYTF
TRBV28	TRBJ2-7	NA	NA	TGTGCCACTGTGGACGGGGACACCTACGAGCAGTACTTC	CATVDGDTYEQYF
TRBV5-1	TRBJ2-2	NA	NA	TGCGCCAGCAGCTTGGACGGGCTTACGGGGAGAGGGAACACCGGGGAGCTGTTTTTT	CASSLDGLTGRGNTGELFF
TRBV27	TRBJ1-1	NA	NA	TGTGCCAGCAGTCGGAAAGGCCCGAACACTGAAGCTTTCTTT	CASSRKGPNTEAFF
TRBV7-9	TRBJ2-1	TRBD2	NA	TGTGCCAGCAGCCCGGGACTAGCGGGAGACTACAATGAGCAGTTCTTC	CASSPGLAGDYNEQFF
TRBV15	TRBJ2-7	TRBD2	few	TGTGCCACCAGCAGAGGGTTTCGGGCGCGGGAGGAGGGCTACGAGCAGTACTTC	CATSRGFRAREEGYEQYF
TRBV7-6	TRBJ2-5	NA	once	TGTGCCAGCATGGACCTTTACAGGGGGACTAAAGAGACCCAGTACTTC	CASMDLYRGTKETQYF
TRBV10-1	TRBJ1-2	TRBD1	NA	TGCGCCACCGGGACAGAGAACTATACTAACTATGGCTACACCTTC	CATGTENYTNYGYTF
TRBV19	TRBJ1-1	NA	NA	TGTGCCAGTACCATCTCCATGGGTAGGACTGAAGCTTTCTTT	CASTISMGRTEAFF
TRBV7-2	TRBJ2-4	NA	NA	TGTGCCAGCAGCTTTGGGTTCGCCATTCAGTACTTC	CASSFGFAIQYF
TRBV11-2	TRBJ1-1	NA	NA	TGTGCCAGCAGCGAGCGGATGGCTGAAGCTTTCTTT	CASSERMAEAFF
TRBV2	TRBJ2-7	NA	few	TGTGCCAGCAGTGAGATACTCGCCCGGGGCGAGCAGTACTTC	CASSEILARGEQYF
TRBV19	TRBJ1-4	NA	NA	TGTGCCAGTAGTATTGCCCGGACCCCTAATGAAAAACTGTTTTTT	CASSIARTPNEKLFF
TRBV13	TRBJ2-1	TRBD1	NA	TGTGCCAGCAGCCCTCGGACAGGCAATGAGCAGTTCTTC	CASSPRTGNEQFF
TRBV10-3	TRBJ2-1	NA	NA	TGTGCCATCACCCTGGCGGCCACGATAAATGAGCAGTTCTTC	CAITLAATINEQFF
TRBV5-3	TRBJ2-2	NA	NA	TGTGCCAGAAGCTCTACCGGGACGGATAACACCGGGGAGCTGTTTTTT	CARSSTGTDNTGELFF
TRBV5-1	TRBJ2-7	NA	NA	TGCGCCAGCAGACGGGACGGACTTTACGAGCAGTACTTC	CASRRDGLYEQYF
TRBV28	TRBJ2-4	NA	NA	TGTGCCAGCAGTGTGTATGACATTCAGTACTTC	CASSVYDIQYF
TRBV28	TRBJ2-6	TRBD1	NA	TGTGCCACCTACAGGACAGGAATAATCTCTGGGGCCAACGTCCTGACTTTC	CATYRTGIISGANVLTF
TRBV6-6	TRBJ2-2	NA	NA	TGTGCCAGCAGAGGACTGAACACCGGGGAGCTGTTTTTT	CASRGLNTGELFF
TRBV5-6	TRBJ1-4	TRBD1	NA	TGTGCCAGCAGCTATCACAGGGGGCTAAATGAAAAACTGTTTTTT	CASSYHRGLNEKLFF
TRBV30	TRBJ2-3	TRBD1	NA	TGTGCCTGGGTTAAAACAGGGGCTTTTCGTACAGATACGCAGTATTTT	CAWVKTGAFRTDTQYF
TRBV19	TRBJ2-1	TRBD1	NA	TGTGCCAGTAGTCTCTGGACAGGGGGCGAGGGCGGGAGGTCGGGGTCCTACAATGAGCAGTTCTTC	CASSLWTGGEGGRSGSYNEQFF
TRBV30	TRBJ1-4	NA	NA	TGTGCCTGGAGACAGGGAAATCGGCTGTTTTTT	CAWRQGNRLFF
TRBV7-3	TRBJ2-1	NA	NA	TGTGCCAGCAGCTTAGACAGGAACAATGAGCAGTTCTTC	CASSLDRNNEQFF
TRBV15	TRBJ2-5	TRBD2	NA	TGTGCCACCAGCAGAGCTAGGTCAGGCGGGGGGACCCAGTACTTC	CATSRARSGGGTQYF
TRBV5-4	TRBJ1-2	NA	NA	TGTGCCAGCAGCTTCGGGGGGGTGGCCTACTATGGCTACACCTTC	CASSFGGVAYYGYTF